The clone carrying this TCR beta chain was seen just once. Its antigen is not identified. The data were obtained in a study of cytomegalovirus exposure and HLA in healthy donors. Study-level points and caveats: Diagnosis of cytomegalovirus status made by the classifier reportedly showed high specificity and sensitivity.

Primers: 60 Vbeta forward and 13 Jbeta reverse. Libraries were prepared by immunoSEQ multiplex PCR; TCRdb keeps only in-frame clonotypes and omits some of them. The table lists roughly 150,000 clones, roughly 84% of them singletons. The CDR3 covers 11 residues. Between the trimmed V and J ends, which lost 7 bases and 10 bases, there was a span of 13 bases. Germline V CDR1 and CDR2: MNHEY, SVGAGI. The receptor comes from a young man in good health and CMV-seronegative. This chain joins TRBV6-5 and TRBJ1-1; D is possibly TRBD1 (6 bases). The sample taken for sequencing was PBMCs. The DNA of the CDR3 is TGTGCCAGCAACACAGGGTTGGTAGCTTTCTTT. It is translated as CASNTGLVAFF.